Listed below are T cell receptor beta chains from one sample, sequenced in a study of glioma-infiltrating T cells. Via MiXCR, TCRdb re-called the multiplex PCR reads, giving one row per CDR3 protein. This table holds some 100,000 distinct CDR3 sequences, less than 30% found once. Sequenced: glioma tissue, nonneoplastic brain tissue, or PBMCs (not recorded which). These receptors were collected from a human donor with low-grade glioma or glioblastoma, undergoing nonglioma brain surgery, or in good health (not recorded which). Both conserved end residues are part of each CDR3. The D gene is left open where the match is weak. The size entry is marked missing in some rows and otherwise reads once, few, many or a size class.

-	TRBV4-2	few	TRBJ2-1	TGTGCCAGCAGCCAAGGCAGGGGGAGCGGGAACGAGCAGTTCTTC	CASSQGRGSGNEQFF
-	TRBV5-1	few	TRBJ1-1	TGCGCCAGCAGCTTCACTGCTGGGGCCAGTAGAGTGAACACTGAAGCTTTCTTT	CASSFTAGASRVNTEAFF
-	TRBV19	many	TRBJ1-6	TGTGCCAGTAGTATTACGGGGGAGGAATCACCCCTCCACTTT	CASSITGEESPLHF
-	TRBV28	many	TRBJ1-1	TGTGCCAGCAGTTTAACCGCGAATGTAAGGGGCCGGACTGAAGCTTTCTTT	CASSLTANVRGRTEAFF
-	TRBV7-2	many	TRBJ2-7	TGTGCCAGCAGCCTTTTAGGAAGCGGGTACGAGCAGTACTTC	CASSLLGSGYEQYF
TRBD2	TRBV3-1	many	TRBJ2-5	TGTGCCAGCAGCAAATCCCCCGGGACTAGCGGAACTACCTACCAAGAGACCCAGTACTTC	CASSKSPGTSGTTYQETQYF
-	TRBV28	-	TRBJ1-6	TGTGCCAGCAGCCCACCCGGGGGGCCCCTCCACTTT	CASSPPGGPLHF
TRBD1	TRBV19	many	TRBJ1-1	TGTGCCAGTAGTGTAACAGGGGGCTCGAACACTGAAGCTTTCTTT	CASSVTGGSNTEAFF
-	TRBV20-1	many	TRBJ2-1	TGCAGTGCTGTCCGAGGGGCCTCCTACAATGAGCAGTTCTTC	CSAVRGASYNEQFF
-	TRBV20-1	many	TRBJ1-1	TGCAGTGCTGGCCCACAGAGAATGAACACTGAAGCTTTCTTT	CSAGPQRMNTEAFF
-	TRBV6-2/TRBV6-3	many	TRBJ2-5	TGTGCCAGCAGTTCAGCCAGCGGTTTTAAAGAGACCCAGTACTTC	CASSSASGFKETQYF
-	TRBV20-1	many	TRBJ1-5	TGCAGTGCTAGATCTGGGGGGGTCGGACAGCCCCAGCATTTT	CSARSGGVGQPQHF
TRBD2	TRBV6-2/TRBV6-3	many	TRBJ2-7	TGTGCCAGCAGAACTACTAGCGGGAGCTCCTACGAGCAGTACTTC	CASRTTSGSSYEQYF
-	TRBV6-5	-	TRBJ2-1	TGTGCCAGCAGTTACACATACGAGCAGTTCTTC	CASSYTYEQFF
TRBD1	TRBV29-1	-	TRBJ2-3	TGCAGCGTTGGGCTCTCAGGGGGCTGGACAGATACGCAGTATTTT	CSVGLSGGWTDTQYF
TRBD1	TRBV29-1	few	TRBJ2-7	TGCAGCGTTAGCCGGGACAGGGTCTACGAGCAGTACTTC	CSVSRDRVYEQYF
-	TRBV7-2	many	TRBJ1-3	TGTGCCAGCAGCTTAGGGATCCACTCTGGAAACACCATATATTTT	CASSLGIHSGNTIYF
TRBD1	TRBV7-9	many	TRBJ2-5	TGTGCCAGCAGCTTAGCCCAAGACAGGGAATGGTACTTC	CASSLAQDREWYF
-	TRBV10-3	many	TRBJ1-1	TGTGCCATCAGTGAGAAGGGACCTATGAACACTGAAGCTTTCTTT	CAISEKGPMNTEAFF
-	TRBV7-8	-	TRBJ1-3	TGTGCCAGCAGCTTTCGTAACACTGGAAACACCATATATTTT	CASSFRNTGNTIYF
-	TRBV7-9	many	TRBJ2-3	TGTGCCAGCAGCTTAGCAGATACGCAGTATTTT	CASSLADTQYF
TRBD1	TRBV20-1	-	TRBJ1-6	TGCAGTGCTAAAACACTTGGACAGGGGAATTCACCCCTCCACTTT	CSAKTLGQGNSPLHF
-	TRBV12-3/TRBV12-4	-	TRBJ1-1	TGTGCCAGCTTGGACAGCAGAGAAGTCTTCTTT	CASLDSREVFF
-	TRBV4-1	-	TRBJ2-1	TGCGCCAGCAGCCAAGTTTCACCTGCTCAGGAGCAGTTCTTC	CASSQVSPAQEQFF
-	TRBV7-2	many	TRBJ1-1	TGTGCCAGCAGCTCAACAGGGATGGGCACTGAAGCTTTCTTT	CASSSTGMGTEAFF
-	TRBV6-6	many	TRBJ1-1	TGTGCCAGCAGTTACTCCGGGGGGAGAACTGAAGCTTTCTTT	CASSYSGGRTEAFF
-	TRBV5-1	-	TRBJ2-7	TGCGCCAGCAGCCCCACCGGGCCTCACTACGAGCAGTACTTC	CASSPTGPHYEQYF
-	TRBV19	many	TRBJ1-2	TGTGCCAGTAGTCCCCGGGGAGGACCGGCTGGCTACACCTTC	CASSPRGGPAGYTF
-	TRBV11-2	many	TRBJ1-1	TGTGCCAGCAGCTTTCAGGGAACCACTGAAGCTTTCTTT	CASSFQGTTEAFF
-	TRBV6-2/TRBV6-3	-	TRBJ1-2	TGTGCCATTAGTTACTCTCAGGAACTCTATGGCTACACCTTC	CAISYSQELYGYTF
TRBD2	TRBV25-1	-	TRBJ2-3	TGTGCCAGCAGTCGCCCTCAGACGGGGGGTACGCAGTATTTT	CASSRPQTGGTQYF
-	TRBV29-1	-	TRBJ2-3	TGCAGCGTGGCGGGGACGCCTGTCAGCACAGATACGCAGTATTTT	CSVAGTPVSTDTQYF
-	TRBV20-1	many	TRBJ1-5	TGCAGTGCTAGCTACAGGCCCAATCAGCCCCAGCATTTT	CSASYRPNQPQHF
TRBD1	TRBV7-2	many	TRBJ2-5	TGTGCCAGCAGCGCATGGACAGGGAGGTACCAAGAGACCCAGTACTTC	CASSAWTGRYQETQYF
-	TRBV29-1	few	TRBJ1-1	TGCAGCGCCGAGGATTCGGCCGAAGCTTTCTTT	CSAEDSAEAFF
-	TRBV5-1	-	TRBJ1-1	TGCGCCAGCAGCTTGGAGGACAATGTCCCTGAAGCTTTCTTT	CASSLEDNVPEAFF
-	TRBV15	many	TRBJ1-1	TGTGCCACCAGCAGGCCCCAGGGATCGAACACTGAAGCTTTCTTT	CATSRPQGSNTEAFF
-	TRBV10-3	many	TRBJ1-2	TGTGCCATCAGTGACCCCGGGACACGGTATGGCTACACCTTC	CAISDPGTRYGYTF
-	TRBV20-1	many	TRBJ2-3	TGCAGTGCTAGAAGTGCCTCGGCGACGCAGTATTTT	CSARSASATQYF
TRBD1	TRBV20-1	many	TRBJ1-1	TGCAGTGCCATCTCCGGGACAGGGTCTCTAAACACTGAAGCTTTCTTT	CSAISGTGSLNTEAFF
-	TRBV7-9	many	TRBJ2-1	TGTGCCAGCAGCGGCCGACAGCCGCCCTCGGGCCTATCCTACAATGAGCAGTTCTTC	CASSGRQPPSGLSYNEQFF
-	TRBV20-1	many	TRBJ2-7	TGCAGTGCTACCGGGACGTCGGCCTACGAGCAGTACTTC	CSATGTSAYEQYF
TRBD1	TRBV19	-	TRBJ1-1	TGTGCCAGTAGCGACAGGGGAATAACTGAAGCTTTCTTT	CASSDRGITEAFF
-	TRBV20-1	once	TRBJ1-1	TGCAGTGCTAGGGGACGGGGGAACCCTGAAGCTTTCTTT	CSARGRGNPEAFF
-	TRBV2	-	TRBJ1-1	TGTGCCACCCAGGGGAACACTGAAGCTTTCTTT	CATQGNTEAFF
-	TRBV2	many	TRBJ2-3	TGTGCCAGCAACAAACAGGGAGCGACAGATACGCAGTATTTT	CASNKQGATDTQYF
TRBD2	TRBV19	-	TRBJ2-3	TGTGCCAGTAGTATGCCAGCGGGGCACACAGATACGCAGTATTTT	CASSMPAGHTDTQYF
-	TRBV7-9	many	TRBJ2-3	TGTGCCAGCAGCTTAAGACAAGGGTTTGATACGCAGTATTTT	CASSLRQGFDTQYF
-	TRBV3-1	-	TRBJ1-6	TGTGCCAGCAGCTCGCTGGGTACTATCAACGATAATTCACTCCTCCACTTT	CASSSLGTINDNSLLHF
-	TRBV27	medium-sized	TRBJ1-2	TGTGCCAGCAGAAGGGGAGTGTTAGGTGGCTACACCTTC	CASRRGVLGGYTF
TRBD1	TRBV28	many	TRBJ1-2	TGTGCCACCGGTCGAGGGACAGGGCTGGCTGGCTACACCTTC	CATGRGTGLAGYTF